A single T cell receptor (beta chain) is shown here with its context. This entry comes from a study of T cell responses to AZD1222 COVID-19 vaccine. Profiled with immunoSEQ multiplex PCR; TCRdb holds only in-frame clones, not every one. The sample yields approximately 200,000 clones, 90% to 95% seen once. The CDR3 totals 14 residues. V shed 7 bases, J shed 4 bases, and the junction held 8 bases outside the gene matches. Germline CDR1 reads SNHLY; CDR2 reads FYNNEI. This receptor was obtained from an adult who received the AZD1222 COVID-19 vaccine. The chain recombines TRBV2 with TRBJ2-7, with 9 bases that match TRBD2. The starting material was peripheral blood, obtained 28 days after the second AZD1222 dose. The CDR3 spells CASNSRLAVYEQYF. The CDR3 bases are TGTGCCAGCAACTCTAGACTAGCGGTATACGAGCAGTACTTC.